This record covers a single TCR beta chain. Its matching antigen is unknown. This sample was taken from a study of T cell responses to AZD1222 COVID-19 vaccine. The study, taken as a whole, reports: The study sampled repertoires only after the peak T cell response.

Measured with immunoSEQ multiplex PCR; TCRdb has only the in-frame clones, and not every one. The table shows some 150,000 clones, with about 86% occurring only once. CDR1 LGHDT and CDR2 YNNKEL come from the germline V gene (reference sequence). The CDR3 contains 12 residues. The V segment lost 3 bases and the J segment 15 bases; nucleotides outside the gene matches: 8. The V call is TRBV3-1 (or the pseudogene TRBV3-2), the J call TRBJ2-1; 7 nucleotides match TRBD2. This sequence was found in an adult who received the AZD1222 COVID-19 vaccine. The material sequenced was peripheral blood, taken 28 days after the second AZD1222 dose. CDR3 residues: CASSQVTSVPFF. DNA for the CDR3: TGTGCCAGCAGCCAGGTAACTAGCGTACCGTTCTTC.